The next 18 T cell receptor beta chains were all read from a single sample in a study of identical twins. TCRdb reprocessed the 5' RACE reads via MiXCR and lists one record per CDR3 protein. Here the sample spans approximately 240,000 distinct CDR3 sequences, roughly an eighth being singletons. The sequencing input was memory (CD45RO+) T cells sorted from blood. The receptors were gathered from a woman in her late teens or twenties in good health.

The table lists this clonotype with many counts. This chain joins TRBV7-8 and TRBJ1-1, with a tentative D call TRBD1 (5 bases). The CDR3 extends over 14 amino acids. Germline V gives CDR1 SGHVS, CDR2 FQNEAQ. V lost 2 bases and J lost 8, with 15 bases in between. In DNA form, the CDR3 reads TGTGCCAGCAGCTTATTCGTCGGGGACGGGGAAGCTTTCTTT. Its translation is CASSLFVGDGEAFF.

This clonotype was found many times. CDR3: CASSDRDGEQFF. DNA for the CDR3: TGCGCCAGCAGCGACAGGGACGGTGAGCAGTTCTTC. This sequence joins TRBV5-1 and TRBJ2-1; TRBD1 matches at 7 bases. Per the germline V gene, CDR1 is SGHRS and CDR2 is YFSETQ. The CDR3 is 12 amino acids. J gave up 9 bases and V 4 bases, and 4 bases lay outside the gene matches. Drawing the rest from reference TRBV5-1 and TRBJ2-1, the complete variable domain is KAGVTQTPRYLIKTRGQQVTLSCSPISGHRSVSWYQQTPGQGLQFLFEYFSETQRNKGNFPGRFSGRQFSNSRSEMNVSTLELGDSALYLCASSDRDGEQFFGPGTRLTVL.

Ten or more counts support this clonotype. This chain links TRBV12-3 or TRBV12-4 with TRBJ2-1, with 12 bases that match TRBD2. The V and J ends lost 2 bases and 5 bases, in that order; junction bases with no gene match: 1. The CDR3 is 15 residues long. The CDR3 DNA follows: TGTGCCAGCAGTTTATGGACTAGCGGGAACAATGAGCAGTTCTTC. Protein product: CASSLWTSGNNEQFF.

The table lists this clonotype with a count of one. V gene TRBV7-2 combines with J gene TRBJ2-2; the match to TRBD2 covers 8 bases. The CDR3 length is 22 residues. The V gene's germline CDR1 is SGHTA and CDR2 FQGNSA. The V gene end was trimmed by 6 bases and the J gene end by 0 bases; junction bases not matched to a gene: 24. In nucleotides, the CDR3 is TGTGCCAGCAGGGGGGCGGATAGGGGAAGGAGTAGCGGGATAGCGAACACCGGGGAGCTGTTTTTT. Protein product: CASRGADRGRSSGIANTGELFF. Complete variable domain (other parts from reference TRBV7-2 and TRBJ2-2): GAGVSQSPSNKVTEKGKDVELRCDPISGHTALYWYRQSLGQGLEFLIYFQGNSAPDKSGLPSDRFSAERTGGSVSTLTIQRTQQEDSAVYLCASRGADRGRSSGIANTGELFFGEGSRLTVL.

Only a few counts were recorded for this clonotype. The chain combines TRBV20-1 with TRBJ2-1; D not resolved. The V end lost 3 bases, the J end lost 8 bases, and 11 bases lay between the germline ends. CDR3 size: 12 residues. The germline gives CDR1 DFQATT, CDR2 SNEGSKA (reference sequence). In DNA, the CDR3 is TGCAGTGCTAGGCTCCTCGAACATGAGCAGTTCTTC. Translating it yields CSARLLEHEQFF.

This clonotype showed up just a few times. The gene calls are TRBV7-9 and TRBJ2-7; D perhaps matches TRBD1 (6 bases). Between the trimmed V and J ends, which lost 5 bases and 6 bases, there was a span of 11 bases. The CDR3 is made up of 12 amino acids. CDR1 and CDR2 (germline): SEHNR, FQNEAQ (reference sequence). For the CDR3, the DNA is TGTGCCAGCAGCCCTGTCAGGGGCGAGCAGTACTTC. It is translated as CASSPVRGEQYF.

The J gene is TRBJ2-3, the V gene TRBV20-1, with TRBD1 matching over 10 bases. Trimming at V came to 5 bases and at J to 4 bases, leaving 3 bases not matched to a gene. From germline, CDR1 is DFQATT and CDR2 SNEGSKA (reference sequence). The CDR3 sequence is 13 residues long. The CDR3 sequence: CSAPGTGADTQYF. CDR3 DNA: TGCAGTGCTCCCGGGACAGGGGCAGATACGCAGTATTTT.

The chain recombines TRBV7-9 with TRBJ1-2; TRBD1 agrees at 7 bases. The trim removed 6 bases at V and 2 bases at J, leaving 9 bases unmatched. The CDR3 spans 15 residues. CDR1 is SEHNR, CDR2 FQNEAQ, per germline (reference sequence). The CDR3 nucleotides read TGTGCCAGCAGGCGACAGGGAAGGGGAAACTATGGCTACACCTTC. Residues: CASRRQGRGNYGYTF.

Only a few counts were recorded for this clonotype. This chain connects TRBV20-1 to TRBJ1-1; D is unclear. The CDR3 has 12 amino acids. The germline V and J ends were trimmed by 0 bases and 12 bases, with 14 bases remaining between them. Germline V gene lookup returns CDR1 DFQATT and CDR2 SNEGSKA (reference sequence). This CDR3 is CSARDMNPLPFF. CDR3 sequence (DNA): TGCAGTGCTAGAGATATGAATCCCCTCCCTTTCTTT.

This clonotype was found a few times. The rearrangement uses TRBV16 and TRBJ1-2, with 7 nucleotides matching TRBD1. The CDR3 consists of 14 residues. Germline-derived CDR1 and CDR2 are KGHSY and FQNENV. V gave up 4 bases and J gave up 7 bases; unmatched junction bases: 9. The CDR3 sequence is CASSPKVGGSGYTF. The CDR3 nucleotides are TGTGCCAGCAGCCCCAAGGTAGGGGGCTCTGGCTACACCTTC.

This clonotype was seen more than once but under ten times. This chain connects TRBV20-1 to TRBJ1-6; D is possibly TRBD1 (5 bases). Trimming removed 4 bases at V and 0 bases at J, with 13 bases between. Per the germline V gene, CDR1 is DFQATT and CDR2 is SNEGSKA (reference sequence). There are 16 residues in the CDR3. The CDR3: CSATAQANSYNSPLHF. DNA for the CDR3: TGCAGTGCTACAGCACAGGCGAACTCCTATAATTCACCCCTCCACTTT.

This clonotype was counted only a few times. The CDR3 DNA follows: TGTGCCAGCAGTTTAGACGTTTTTTCCTACAATGAGCAGTTCTTC. This sequence encodes CASSLDVFSYNEQFF. The rearrangement joins TRBV27 to TRBJ2-1; D uncertain. V was trimmed by 2 bases and J by 1 base, leaving 9 bases between them. The CDR3 loop spans 15 amino acids. Germline CDR1 and CDR2: MNHEY and SMNVEV (reference sequence).

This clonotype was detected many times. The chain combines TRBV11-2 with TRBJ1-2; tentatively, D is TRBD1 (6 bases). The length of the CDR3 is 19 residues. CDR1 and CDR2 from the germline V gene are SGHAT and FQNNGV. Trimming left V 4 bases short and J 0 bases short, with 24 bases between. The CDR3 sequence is CASSSLRGDLLGANYGYTF. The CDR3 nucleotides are TGTGCCAGCAGCTCCCTTAGGGGGGATCTGTTAGGAGCTAACTATGGCTACACCTTC.

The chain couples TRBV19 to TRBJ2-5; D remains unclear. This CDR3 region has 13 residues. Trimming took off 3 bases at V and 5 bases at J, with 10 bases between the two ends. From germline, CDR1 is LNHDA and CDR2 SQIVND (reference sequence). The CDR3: CASSIGSLETQYF. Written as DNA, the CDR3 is TGTGCCAGTAGTATCGGTAGCTTGGAGACCCAGTACTTC.

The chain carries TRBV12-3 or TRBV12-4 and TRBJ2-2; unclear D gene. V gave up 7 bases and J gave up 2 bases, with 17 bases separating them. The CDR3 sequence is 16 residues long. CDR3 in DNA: TGTGCCAGCACCCCTCGCAACGGAGTTAACACCGGGGAGCTGTTTTTT. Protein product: CASTPRNGVNTGELFF.

CDR3 bases: TGCGCCAGCAGTGAATCGGCGGGGAACACCGGGGAGCTGTTTTTT. The encoded protein is CASSESAGNTGELFF. The J gene is TRBJ2-2, the V gene TRBV10-1; D might be TRBD2 (5 bases). The CDR3 has 15 residues. Trimming left V 3 bases short and J 1 base short, with 9 bases between. The germline gives CDR1 WNHNN, CDR2 SYGVQD (reference sequence).

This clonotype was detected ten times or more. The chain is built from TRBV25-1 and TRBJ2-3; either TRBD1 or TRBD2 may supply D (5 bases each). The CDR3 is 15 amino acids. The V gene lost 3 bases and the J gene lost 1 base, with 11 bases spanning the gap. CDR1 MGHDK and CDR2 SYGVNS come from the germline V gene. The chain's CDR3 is CASSERGWRTDTQYF. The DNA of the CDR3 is TGTGCCAGCAGTGAGAGGGGTTGGCGCACAGATACGCAGTATTTT.

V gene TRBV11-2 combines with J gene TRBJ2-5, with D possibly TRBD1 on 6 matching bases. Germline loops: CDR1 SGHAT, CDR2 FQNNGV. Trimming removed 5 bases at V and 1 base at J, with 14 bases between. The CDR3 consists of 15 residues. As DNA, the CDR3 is TGTGCCAGCAGCCCCCCGGGACAACCCCAAGAGACCCAGTACTTC. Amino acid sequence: CASSPPGQPQETQYF.